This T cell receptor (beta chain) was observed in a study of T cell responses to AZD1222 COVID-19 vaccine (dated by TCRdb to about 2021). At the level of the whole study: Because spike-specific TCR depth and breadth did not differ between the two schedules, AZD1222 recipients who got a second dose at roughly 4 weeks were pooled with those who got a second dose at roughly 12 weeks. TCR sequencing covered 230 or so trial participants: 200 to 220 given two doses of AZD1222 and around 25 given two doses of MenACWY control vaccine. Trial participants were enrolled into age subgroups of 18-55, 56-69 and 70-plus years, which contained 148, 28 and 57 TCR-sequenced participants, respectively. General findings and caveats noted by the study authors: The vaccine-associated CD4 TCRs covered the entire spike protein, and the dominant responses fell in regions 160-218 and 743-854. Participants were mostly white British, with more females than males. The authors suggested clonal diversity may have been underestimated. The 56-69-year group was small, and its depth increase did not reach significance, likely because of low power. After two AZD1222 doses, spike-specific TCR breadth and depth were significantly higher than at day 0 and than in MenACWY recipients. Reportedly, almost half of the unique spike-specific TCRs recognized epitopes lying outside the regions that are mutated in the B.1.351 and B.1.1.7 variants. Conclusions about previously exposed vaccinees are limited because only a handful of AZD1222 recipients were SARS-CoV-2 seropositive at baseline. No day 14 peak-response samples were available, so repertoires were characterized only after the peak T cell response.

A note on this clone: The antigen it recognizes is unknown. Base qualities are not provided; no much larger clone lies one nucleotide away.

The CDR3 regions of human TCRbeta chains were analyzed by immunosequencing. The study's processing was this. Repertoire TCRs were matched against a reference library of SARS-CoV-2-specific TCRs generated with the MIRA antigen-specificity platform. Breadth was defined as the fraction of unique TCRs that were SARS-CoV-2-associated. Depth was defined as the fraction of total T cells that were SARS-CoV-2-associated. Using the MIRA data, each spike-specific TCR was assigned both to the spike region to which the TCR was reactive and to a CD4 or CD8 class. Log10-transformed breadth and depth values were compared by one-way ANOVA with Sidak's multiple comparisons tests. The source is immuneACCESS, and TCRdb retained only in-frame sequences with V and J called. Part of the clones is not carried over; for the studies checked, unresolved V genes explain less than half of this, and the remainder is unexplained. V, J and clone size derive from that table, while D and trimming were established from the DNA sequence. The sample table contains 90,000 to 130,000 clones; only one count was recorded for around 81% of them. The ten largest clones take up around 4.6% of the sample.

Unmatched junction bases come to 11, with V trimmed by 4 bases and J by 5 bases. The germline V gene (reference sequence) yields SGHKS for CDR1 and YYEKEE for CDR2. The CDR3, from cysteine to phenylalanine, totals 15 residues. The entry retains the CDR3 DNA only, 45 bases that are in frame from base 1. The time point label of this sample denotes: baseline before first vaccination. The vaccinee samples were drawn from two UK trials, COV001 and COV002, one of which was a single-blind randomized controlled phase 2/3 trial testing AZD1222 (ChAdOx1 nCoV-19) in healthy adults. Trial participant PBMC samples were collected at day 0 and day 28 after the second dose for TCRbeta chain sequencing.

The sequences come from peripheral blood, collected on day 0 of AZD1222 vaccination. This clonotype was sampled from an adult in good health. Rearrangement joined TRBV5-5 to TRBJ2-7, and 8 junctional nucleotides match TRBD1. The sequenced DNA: TGTGCCAGCAGCGCCCGTACAGGGGGATTCAACGAGCAGTACTTC. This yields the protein CASSARTGGFNEQYF.